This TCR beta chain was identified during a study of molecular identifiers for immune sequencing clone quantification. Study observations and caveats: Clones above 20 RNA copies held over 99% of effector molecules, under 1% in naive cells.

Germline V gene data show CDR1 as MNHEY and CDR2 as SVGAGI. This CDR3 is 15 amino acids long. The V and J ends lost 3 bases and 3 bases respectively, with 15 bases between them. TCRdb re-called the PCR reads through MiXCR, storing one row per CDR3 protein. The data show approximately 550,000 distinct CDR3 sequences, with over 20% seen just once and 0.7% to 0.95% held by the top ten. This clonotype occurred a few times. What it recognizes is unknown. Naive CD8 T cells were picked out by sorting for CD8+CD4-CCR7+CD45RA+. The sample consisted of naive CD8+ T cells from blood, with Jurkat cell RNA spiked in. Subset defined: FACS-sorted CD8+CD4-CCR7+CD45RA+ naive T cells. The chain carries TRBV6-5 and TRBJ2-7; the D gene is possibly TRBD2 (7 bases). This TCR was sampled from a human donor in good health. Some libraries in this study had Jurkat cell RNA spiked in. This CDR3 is CASSYTPGEGYEQYF. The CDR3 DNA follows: TGTGCCAGCAGTTATACCCCAGGGGAGGGCTACGAGCAGTACTTC.